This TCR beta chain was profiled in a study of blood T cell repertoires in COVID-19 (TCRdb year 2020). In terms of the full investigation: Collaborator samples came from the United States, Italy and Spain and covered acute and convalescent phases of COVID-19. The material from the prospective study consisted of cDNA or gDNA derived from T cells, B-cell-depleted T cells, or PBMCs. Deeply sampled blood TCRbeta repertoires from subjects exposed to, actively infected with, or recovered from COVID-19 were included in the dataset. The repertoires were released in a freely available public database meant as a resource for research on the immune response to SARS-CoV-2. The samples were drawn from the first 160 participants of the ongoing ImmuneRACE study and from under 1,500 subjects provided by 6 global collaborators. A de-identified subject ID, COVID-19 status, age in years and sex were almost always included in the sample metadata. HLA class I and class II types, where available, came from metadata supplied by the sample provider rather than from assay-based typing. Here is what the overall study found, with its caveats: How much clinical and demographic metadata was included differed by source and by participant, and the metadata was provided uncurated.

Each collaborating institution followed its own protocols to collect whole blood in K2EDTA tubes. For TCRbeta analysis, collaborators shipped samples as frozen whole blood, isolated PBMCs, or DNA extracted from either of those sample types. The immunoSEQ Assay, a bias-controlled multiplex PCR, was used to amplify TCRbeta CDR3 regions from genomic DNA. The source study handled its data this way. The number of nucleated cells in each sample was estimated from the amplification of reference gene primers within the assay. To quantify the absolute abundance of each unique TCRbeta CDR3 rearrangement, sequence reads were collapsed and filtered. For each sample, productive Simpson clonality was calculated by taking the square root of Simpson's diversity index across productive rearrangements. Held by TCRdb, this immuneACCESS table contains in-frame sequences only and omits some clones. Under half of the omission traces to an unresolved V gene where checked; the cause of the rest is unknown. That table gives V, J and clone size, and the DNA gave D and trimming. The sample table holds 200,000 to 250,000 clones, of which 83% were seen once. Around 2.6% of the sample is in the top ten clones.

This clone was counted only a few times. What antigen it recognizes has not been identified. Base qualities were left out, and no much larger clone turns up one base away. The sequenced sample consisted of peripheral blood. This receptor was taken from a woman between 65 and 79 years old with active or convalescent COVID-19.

This receptor carries the CDR3 CASSIPGTSGAFSYNEQFF. The DNA reads TGTGCCAGCAGCATACCCGGGACTAGCGGGGCCTTCTCCTACAATGAGCAGTTCTTC. This receptor chain uses TRBV11-2 and TRBJ2-1; the junction holds 13 bases that match TRBD2. Sequences SGHAT (CDR1) and FQNNGV (CDR2) are obtained from the germline V gene. The CDR3 covers 19 residues, taking in both the cysteine and the phenylalanine. Just CDR3 DNA is preserved here, 57 bases in frame from base 1. V and J are trimmed by 5 bases and 0 bases, and the gene matches miss 10 bases of the junction.